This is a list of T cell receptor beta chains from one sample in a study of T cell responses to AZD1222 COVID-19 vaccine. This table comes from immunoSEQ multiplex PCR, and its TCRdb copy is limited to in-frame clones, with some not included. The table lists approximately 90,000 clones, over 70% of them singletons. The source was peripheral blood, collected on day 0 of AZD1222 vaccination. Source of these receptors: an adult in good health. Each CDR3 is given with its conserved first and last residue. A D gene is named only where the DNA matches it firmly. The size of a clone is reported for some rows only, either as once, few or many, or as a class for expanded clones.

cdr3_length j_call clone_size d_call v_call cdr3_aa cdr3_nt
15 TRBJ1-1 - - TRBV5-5 CASSLTGQMNTEAFF TGTGCCAGCAGCTTGACAGGACAGATGAACACTGAAGCTTTCTTT
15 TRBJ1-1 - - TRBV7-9 CASSLAFGKNTEAFF TGTGCCAGCAGCTTAGCCTTCGGCAAGAACACTGAAGCTTTCTTT
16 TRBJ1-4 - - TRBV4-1 CASSQGSPAGGEKLFF TGCGCCAGCAGCCAAGGGAGCCCGGCGGGGGGTGAAAAACTGTTTTTT
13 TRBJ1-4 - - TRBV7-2 CASSLGSGVQLFF TGTGCCAGCAGCTTAGGATCTGGGGTGCAACTGTTTTTT
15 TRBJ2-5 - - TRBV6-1 CASSETGLGLGVQYF TGTGCCAGCAGTGAAACAGGGTTAGGGCTGGGGGTCCAGTACTTC
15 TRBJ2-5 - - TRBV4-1 CASSQDGAAQETQYF TGCGCCAGCAGCCAAGATGGGGCGGCCCAAGAGACCCAGTACTTC
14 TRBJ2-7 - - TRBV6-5 CASSPNRDAYEQYF TGTGCCAGCAGCCCCAACAGGGATGCCTACGAGCAGTACTTC
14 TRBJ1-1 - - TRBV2 CASKWVEIGAEAFF TGTGCCAGCAAGTGGGTAGAGATTGGCGCTGAAGCTTTCTTT
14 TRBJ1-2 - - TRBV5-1 CASSLTATNYGYTF TGCGCCAGCAGCTTGACAGCTACTAACTATGGCTACACCTTC
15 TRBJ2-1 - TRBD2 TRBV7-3 CASSPSGGLNNEQFF TGTGCCAGCAGCCCTAGCGGGGGGCTGAACAATGAGCAGTTCTTC
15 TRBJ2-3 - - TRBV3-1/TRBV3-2 CASSLGVSSTDTQYF TGTGCCAGCAGCCTCGGTGTATCTAGCACAGATACGCAGTATTTT
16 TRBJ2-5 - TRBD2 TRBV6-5 CASSYGPAGGQETQYF TGTGCCAGCAGTTACGGGCCAGCGGGAGGCCAAGAGACCCAGTACTTC
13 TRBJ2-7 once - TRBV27 CASILPYGDEQYF TGTGCCAGCATCCTCCCCTACGGTGACGAGCAGTACTTC
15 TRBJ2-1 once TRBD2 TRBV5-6 CASREGLAEYNEQFF TGTGCCAGCAGGGAGGGACTAGCGGAATACAATGAGCAGTTCTTC
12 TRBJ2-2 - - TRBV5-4 CASSLFNGELFF TGTGCCAGCAGCTTGTTTAACGGGGAGCTGTTTTTT
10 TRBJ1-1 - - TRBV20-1 CSPSGTEAFF TGCAGTCCCTCCGGGACTGAAGCTTTCTTT
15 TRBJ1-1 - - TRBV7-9 CASSPARLMNTEAFF TGTGCCAGCAGCCCCGCACGTCTAATGAACACTGAAGCTTTCTTT
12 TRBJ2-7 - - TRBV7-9 CASRPTGGEQYF TGTGCCAGCAGACCGACAGGAGGCGAGCAGTACTTC
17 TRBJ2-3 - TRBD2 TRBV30 CAWSEQGTSDWGDTQYF TGTGCCTGGTCTGAGCAAGGGACTAGCGACTGGGGGGATACGCAGTATTTT
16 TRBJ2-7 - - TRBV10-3 CAISDKGQGSTYEQYF TGTGCCATCAGTGATAAGGGGCAGGGGTCTACCTACGAGCAGTACTTC
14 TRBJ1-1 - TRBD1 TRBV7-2 CASSPRQGRTEAFF TGTGCCAGCAGCCCCCGACAGGGTAGAACTGAAGCTTTCTTT
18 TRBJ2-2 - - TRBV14 CASSQDPGQPTWTGELFF TGTGCCAGCAGCCAAGATCCGGGACAACCAACTTGGACCGGGGAGCTGTTTTTT
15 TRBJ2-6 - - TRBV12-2 CASRLDNSGANVLTF TGTGCAAGTCGCTTAGACAACTCTGGGGCCAACGTCCTGACTTTC
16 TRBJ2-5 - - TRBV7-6 CASSLGSGSLGETQYF TGTGCCAGCAGCCTGGGGTCGGGGTCCCTGGGGGAGACCCAGTACTTC
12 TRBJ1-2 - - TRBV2 CASSGGGYGYTF TGTGCCAGCAGCGGCGGAGGCTATGGCTACACCTTC
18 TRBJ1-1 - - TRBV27 CASSYSRSTFGKVGEAFF TGTGCCAGCAGCTATTCCAGGAGTACCTTTGGGAAGGTTGGTGAAGCTTTCTTT
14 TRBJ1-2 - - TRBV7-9 CASSSPGGNYGYTF TGTGCCAGCAGCTCGCCCGGGGGTAACTATGGCTACACCTTC
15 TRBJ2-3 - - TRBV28 CASSLNPTSTDTQYF TGTGCCAGCAGTTTAAACCCGACAAGCACAGATACGCAGTATTTT
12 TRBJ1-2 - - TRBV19 CASSIRAYGYTF TGTGCCAGTAGTATCCGGGCCTATGGCTACACCTTC
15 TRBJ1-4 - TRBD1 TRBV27 CASSLNAQTGGRLFF TGTGCCAGCAGTTTAAACGCCCAGACAGGGGGCAGACTGTTTTTT
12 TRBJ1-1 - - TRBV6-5 CASRDGAGEAFF TGTGCCAGCAGGGACGGCGCGGGAGAAGCTTTCTTT
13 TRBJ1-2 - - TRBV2 CASSEFSNYGYTF TGTGCCAGCAGTGAGTTCTCCAACTATGGCTACACCTTC
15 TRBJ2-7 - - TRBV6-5 CASSYGVLRGYEQYF TGTGCCAGCAGTTACGGAGTGTTGCGGGGCTACGAGCAGTACTTC
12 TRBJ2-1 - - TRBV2 CASSPVGDEQFF TGTGCCAGCAGCCCTGTGGGGGATGAGCAGTTCTTC
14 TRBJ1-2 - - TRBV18 CASSRETGIDGYTF TGTGCCAGCTCACGGGAAACAGGGATCGATGGCTACACCTTC
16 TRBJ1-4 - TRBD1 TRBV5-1 CASSYGDREVGEKLFF TGCGCCAGCAGCTACGGGGACAGGGAGGTTGGTGAAAAACTGTTTTTT
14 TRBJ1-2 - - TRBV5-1 CASSLARQSEGYTF TGCGCCAGCAGCTTGGCGCGTCAAAGTGAGGGCTACACCTTC
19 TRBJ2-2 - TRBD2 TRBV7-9 CASSLTGLAGVGNTGELFF TGTGCCAGCAGCCTCACGGGACTAGCGGGAGTTGGGAACACCGGGGAGCTGTTTTTT
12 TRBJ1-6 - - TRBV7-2 CASSHTDSPLHF TGTGCCAGCAGCCATACGGATTCACCCCTCCACTTT
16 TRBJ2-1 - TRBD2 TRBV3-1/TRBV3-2 CASSQGSLAGGNEQFF TGTGCCAGCAGCCAAGGGAGTCTAGCGGGAGGCAATGAGCAGTTCTTC
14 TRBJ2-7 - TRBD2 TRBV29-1 CSVEGGATLHEQYF TGCAGCGTTGAGGGAGGGGCTACTCTCCACGAGCAGTACTTC
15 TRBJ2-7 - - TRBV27 CASSTLGTVKYEQYF TGTGCCAGCAGTACTCTAGGGACTGTCAAATACGAGCAGTACTTC
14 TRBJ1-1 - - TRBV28 CASSLLSRGAQAFF TGTGCCAGCAGTTTATTAAGCCGGGGTGCTCAAGCTTTCTTT
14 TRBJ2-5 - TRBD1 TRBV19 CASRPRGLAETQYF TGTGCCAGTAGGCCCAGGGGGTTGGCAGAGACCCAGTACTTC
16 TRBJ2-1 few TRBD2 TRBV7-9 CASSSTSGRIFNEQFF TGTGCCAGCAGCTCGACTAGCGGGAGGATTTTCAATGAGCAGTTCTTC
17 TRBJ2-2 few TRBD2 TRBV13 CASSNQGTSLNTGELFF TGTGCCAGCAGCAACCAGGGGACTAGTTTGAACACCGGGGAGCTGTTTTTT
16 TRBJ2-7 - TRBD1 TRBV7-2 CASSANRDRGKYEQYF TGTGCCAGCAGCGCAAACCGGGACAGGGGGAAGTACGAGCAGTACTTC
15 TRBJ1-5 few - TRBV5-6 CASSFSGYGNQPQHF TGTGCCAGCAGCTTTTCAGGGTATGGCAATCAGCCCCAGCATTTT
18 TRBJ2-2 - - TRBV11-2 CASSLLYRVIDAAGELFF TGTGCCAGCAGCCTATTATACAGGGTCATTGATGCCGCCGGGGAGCTGTTTTTT
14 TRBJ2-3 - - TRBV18 CASSPGAATDTQYF TGTGCCAGCTCACCGGGGGCAGCCACAGATACGCAGTATTTT
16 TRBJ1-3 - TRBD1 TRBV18 CASSPPGQGSGNTIYF TGTGCCAGCTCACCACCGGGACAGGGGTCTGGAAACACCATATATTTT
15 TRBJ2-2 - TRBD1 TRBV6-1 CASSEGGQGTGELFF TGTGCCAGCAGTGAAGGGGGACAGGGGACCGGGGAGCTGTTTTTT
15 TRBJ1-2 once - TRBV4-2 CASSQPGTLEGGYTF TGTGCCAGCAGCCAACCCGGGACGTTAGAAGGCGGCTACACCTTC